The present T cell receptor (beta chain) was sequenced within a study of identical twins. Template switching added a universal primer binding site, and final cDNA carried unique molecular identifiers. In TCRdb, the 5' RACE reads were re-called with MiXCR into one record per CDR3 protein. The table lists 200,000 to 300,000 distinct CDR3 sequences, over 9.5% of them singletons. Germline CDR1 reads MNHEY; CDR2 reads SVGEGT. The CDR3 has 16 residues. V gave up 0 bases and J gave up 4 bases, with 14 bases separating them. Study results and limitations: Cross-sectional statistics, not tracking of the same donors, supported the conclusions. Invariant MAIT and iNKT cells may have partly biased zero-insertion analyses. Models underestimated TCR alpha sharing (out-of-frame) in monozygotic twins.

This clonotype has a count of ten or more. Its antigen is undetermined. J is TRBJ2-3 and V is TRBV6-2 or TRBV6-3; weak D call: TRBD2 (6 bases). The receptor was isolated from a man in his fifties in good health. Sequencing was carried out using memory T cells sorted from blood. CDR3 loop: CASSYSALAPADTQYF. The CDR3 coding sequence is TGTGCCAGCAGTTACTCAGCCCTAGCGCCCGCAGATACGCAGTATTTT.